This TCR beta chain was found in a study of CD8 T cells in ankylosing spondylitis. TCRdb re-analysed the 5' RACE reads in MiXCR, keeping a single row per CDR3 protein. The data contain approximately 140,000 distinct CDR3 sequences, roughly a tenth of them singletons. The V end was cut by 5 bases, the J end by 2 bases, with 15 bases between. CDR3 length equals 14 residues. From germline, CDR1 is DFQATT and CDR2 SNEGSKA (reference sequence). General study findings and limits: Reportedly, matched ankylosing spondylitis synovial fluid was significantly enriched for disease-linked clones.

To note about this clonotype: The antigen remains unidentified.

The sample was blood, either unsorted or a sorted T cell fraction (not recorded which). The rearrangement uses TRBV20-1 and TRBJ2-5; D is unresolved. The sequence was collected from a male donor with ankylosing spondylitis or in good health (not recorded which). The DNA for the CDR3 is TGCAGTGCTGCATGGAAGGCCTCTCAAGAGACCCAGTACTTC. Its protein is CSAAWKASQETQYF.